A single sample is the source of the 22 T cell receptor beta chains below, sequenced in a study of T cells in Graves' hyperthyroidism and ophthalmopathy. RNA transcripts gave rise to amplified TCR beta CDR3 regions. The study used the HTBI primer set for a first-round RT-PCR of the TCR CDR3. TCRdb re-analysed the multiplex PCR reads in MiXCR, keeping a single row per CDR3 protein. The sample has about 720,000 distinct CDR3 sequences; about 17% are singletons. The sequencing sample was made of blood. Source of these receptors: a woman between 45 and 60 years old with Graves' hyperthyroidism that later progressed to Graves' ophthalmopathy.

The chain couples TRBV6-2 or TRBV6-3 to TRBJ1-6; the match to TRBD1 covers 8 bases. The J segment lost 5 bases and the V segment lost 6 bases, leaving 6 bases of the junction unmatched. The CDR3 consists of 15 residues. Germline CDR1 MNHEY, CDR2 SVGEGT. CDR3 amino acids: CASRAQGADNSPLHF. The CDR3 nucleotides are TGTGCCAGCAGAGCTCAGGGGGCAGATAATTCACCCCTCCACTTT.

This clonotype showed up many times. CDR3 region: CASSHDQLTDTQYF. CDR3 coding DNA: TGTGCCAGCAGCCACGATCAGTTAACAGATACGCAGTATTTT. V is TRBV11-2 and J is TRBJ2-3, with no clear D. The germline V gene encodes CDR1 SGHAT and CDR2 FQNNGV. The CDR3 has 14 amino acids. Trimming pared 5 bases from V and 3 bases from J, leaving 12 bases between. Drawing the rest from reference TRBV11-2 and TRBJ2-3, the complete variable domain is EAGVAQSPRYKIIEKRQSVAFWCNPISGHATLYWYQQILGQGPKLLIQFQNNGVVDDSQLPKDRFSAERLKGVDSTLKIQPAKLEDSAVYLCASSHDQLTDTQYFGPGTRLTVL.

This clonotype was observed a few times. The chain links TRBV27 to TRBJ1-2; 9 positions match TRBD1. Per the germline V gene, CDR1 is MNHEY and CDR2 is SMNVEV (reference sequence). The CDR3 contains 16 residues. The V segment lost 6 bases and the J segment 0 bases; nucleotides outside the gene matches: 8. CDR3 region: CASSPGTGLSNYGYTF. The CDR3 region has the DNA TGTGCCAGCAGCCCAGGGACAGGGCTTTCTAACTATGGCTACACCTTC.

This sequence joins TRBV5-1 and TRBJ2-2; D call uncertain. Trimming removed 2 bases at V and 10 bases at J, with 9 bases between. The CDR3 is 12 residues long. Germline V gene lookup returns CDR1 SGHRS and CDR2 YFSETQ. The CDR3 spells CASSFGQPELFF. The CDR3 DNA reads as TGCGCCAGCAGCTTTGGGCAGCCGGAGCTGTTTTTT.

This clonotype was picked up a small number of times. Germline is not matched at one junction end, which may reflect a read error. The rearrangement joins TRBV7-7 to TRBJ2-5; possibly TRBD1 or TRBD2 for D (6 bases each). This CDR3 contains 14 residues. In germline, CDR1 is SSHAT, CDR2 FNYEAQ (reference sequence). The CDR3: CASSPIGGRETQYF. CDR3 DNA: TGTGCTAGCAGCCCTATCGGGGGCAGAGAGACCCAGTACTTC.

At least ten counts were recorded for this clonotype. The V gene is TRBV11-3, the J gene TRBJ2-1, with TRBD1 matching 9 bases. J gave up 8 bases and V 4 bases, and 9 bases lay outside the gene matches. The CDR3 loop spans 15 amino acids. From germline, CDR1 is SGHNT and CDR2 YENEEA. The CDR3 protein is CASSYRTGATDEQFF. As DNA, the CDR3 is TGTGCCAGCAGCTATAGGACAGGGGCTACAGATGAGCAGTTCTTC.

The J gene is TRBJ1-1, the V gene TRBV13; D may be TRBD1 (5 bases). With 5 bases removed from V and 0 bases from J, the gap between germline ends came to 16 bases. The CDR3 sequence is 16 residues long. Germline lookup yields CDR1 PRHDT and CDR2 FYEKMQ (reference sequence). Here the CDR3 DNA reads TGTGCCAGCAGCCAATCACATGGGGGATTGAACACTGAAGCTTTCTTT. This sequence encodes CASSQSHGGLNTEAFF.

The DNA for the CDR3 is TGCGCCAGCAGCTTGGGCAAACATGAGCAGTTCTTC. Encoded protein: CASSLGKHEQFF. The chain has TRBV5-1 and TRBJ2-1; D unclear. Germline V gene data show CDR1 as SGHRS and CDR2 as YFSETQ. V gave up 0 bases and J gave up 8 bases, with 6 bases separating them. The CDR3 is 12 residues long.

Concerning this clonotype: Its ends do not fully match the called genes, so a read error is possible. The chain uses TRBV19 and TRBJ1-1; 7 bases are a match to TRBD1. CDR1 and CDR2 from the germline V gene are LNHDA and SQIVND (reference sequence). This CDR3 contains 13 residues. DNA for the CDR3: TGTCCCAGTATGGGACAGATGAACACTGAAGCTTTCTTT. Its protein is CPSMGQMNTEAFF.

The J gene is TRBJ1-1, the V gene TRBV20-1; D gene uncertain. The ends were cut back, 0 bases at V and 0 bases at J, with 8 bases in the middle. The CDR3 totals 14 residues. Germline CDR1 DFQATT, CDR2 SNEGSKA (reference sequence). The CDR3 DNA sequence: TGCAGTGCTAGAGATCTGGCAGTGAACACTGAAGCTTTCTTT. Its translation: CSARDLAVNTEAFF.

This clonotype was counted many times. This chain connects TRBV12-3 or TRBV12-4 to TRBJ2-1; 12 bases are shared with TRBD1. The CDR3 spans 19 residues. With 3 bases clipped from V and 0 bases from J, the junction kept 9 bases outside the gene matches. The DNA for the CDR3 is TGTGCCAGCAGTTTGGGGCGGGACAGGGGGCCAAGCTCCTACAATGAGCAGTTCTTC. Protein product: CASSLGRDRGPSSYNEQFF.

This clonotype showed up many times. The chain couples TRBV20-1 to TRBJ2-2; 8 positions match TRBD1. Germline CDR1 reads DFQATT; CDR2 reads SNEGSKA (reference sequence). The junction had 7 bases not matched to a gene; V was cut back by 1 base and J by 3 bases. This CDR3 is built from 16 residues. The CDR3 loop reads CSARAPDRADTGELFF. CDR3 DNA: TGCAGTGCTAGAGCCCCGGACAGGGCGGACACCGGGGAGCTGTTTTTT.

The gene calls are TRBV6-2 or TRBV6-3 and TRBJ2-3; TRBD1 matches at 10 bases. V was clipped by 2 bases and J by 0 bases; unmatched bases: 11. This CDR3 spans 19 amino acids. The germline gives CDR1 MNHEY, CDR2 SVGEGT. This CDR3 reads CASSYNLPGQGLSTDTQYF. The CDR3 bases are TGTGCCAGCAGTTACAATTTACCGGGACAGGGGCTGAGCACAGATACGCAGTATTTT.

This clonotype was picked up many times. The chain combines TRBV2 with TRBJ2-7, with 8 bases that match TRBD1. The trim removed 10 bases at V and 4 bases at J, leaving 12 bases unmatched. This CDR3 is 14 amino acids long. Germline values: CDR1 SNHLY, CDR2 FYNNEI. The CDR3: CANILRTGRYEQYF. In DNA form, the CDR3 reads TGTGCCAACATTCTTCGGACAGGGAGATACGAGCAGTACTTC. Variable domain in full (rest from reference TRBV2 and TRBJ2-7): EPEVTQTPSHQVTQMGQEVILRCVPISNHLYFYWYRQILGQKVEFLVSFYNNEISEKSEIFDDQFSVERPDGSNFTLKIRSTKLEDSAMYFCANILRTGRYEQYFGPGTRLTVT.

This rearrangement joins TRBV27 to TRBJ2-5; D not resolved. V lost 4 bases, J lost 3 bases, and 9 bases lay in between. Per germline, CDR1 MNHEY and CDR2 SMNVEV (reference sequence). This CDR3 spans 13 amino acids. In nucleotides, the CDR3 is TGTGCCAGCAGTTCGGCTAACGAAGAGACCCAGTACTTC. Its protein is CASSSANEETQYF.

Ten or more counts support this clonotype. CDR3 bases: TGCAGTGCAACCGGGACAGCCCAATGGCCCCAGCATTTT. Protein: CSATGTAQWPQHF. V is TRBV20-1 and J is TRBJ1-5; 7 nucleotides agree with TRBD1. With 6 bases clipped from V and 9 bases from J, the junction kept 11 bases outside the gene matches. CDR3 length: 13 residues. Germline V gives CDR1 DFQATT, CDR2 SNEGSKA (reference sequence).

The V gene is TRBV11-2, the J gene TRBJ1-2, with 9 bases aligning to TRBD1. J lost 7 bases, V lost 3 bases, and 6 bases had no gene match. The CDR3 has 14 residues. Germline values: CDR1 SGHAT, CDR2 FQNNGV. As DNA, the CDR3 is TGTGCCAGCAGCTTGCCCGGACAGGGGTTTGGCTACACCTTC. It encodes CASSLPGQGFGYTF.

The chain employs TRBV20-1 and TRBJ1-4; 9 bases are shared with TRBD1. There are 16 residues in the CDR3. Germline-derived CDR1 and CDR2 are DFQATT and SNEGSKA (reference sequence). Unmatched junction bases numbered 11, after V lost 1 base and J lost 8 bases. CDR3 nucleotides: TGCAGTGCTAGAGCCGCAACCGGGACAGGGATAGAAAAACTGTTTTTT. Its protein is CSARAATGTGIEKLFF.

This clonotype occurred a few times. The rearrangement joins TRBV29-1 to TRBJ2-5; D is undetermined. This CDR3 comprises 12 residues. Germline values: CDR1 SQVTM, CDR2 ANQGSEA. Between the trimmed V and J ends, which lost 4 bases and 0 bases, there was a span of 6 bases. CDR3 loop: CSVGANQETQYF. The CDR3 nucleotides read TGCAGCGTTGGAGCAAACCAAGAGACCCAGTACTTC.

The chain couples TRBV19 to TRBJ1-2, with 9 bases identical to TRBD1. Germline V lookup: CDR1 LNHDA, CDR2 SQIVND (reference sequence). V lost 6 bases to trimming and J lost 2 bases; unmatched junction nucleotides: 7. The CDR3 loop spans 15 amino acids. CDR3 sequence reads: CASSETGQGNYGYTF. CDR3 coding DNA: TGTGCCAGTAGCGAAACCGGACAGGGGAACTATGGCTACACCTTC.

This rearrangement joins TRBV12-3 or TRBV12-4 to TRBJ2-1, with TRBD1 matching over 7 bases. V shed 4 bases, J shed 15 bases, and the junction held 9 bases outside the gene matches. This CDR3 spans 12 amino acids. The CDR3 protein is CASSYKGGSWFF. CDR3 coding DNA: TGTGCCAGCAGTTACAAAGGGGGCTCGTGGTTCTTC.

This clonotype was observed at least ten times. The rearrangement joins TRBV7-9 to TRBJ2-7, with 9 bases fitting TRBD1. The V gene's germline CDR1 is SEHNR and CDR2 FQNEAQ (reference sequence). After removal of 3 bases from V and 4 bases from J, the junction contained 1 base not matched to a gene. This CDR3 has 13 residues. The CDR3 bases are TGTGCCAGCAGCTTGGACAGGGGTTACGAGCAGTACTTC. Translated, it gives CASSLDRGYEQYF.